This T cell receptor (beta chain) was identified during a study of shared clonotypes between healthy human individuals. Points on this clone: Its antigen is as yet unknown.

Germline loops: CDR1 MDHEN, CDR2 SYDVKM. The CDR3 sequence is 15 residues long. With 1 base removed from V and 1 base from J, the gap between germline ends came to 10 bases. Overall study results and limits: Clonotype sharing across several donors was observed for around 5% of naive CD4 clonotypes.

The protocol was immunoSEQ multiplex PCR, while the TCRdb copy is restricted to in-frame clones and leaves out a portion. The sample carries more than 2,000,000 clones, roughly 93% recorded once. Material: naive CD4+ T cells from PBMCs. Stated subset: CD45RA+ positively selected. The chain carries TRBV28 and TRBJ1-1; D uncertain. The TCR sequence derives from a man between 18 and 29 years old in good health. Some clones in this sample may be carry-over from other donors' samples. The CDR3 sequence is CASSLLPRKNTEAFF. Here the CDR3 DNA reads TGTGCCAGCAGTTTATTACCTAGGAAGAACACTGAAGCTTTCTTT. The full variable domain, completed using reference TRBV28 and TRBJ1-1, is DVKVTQSSRYLVKRTGEKVFLECVQDMDHENMFWYRQDPGLGLRLIYFSYDVKMKEKGDIPEGYSVSREKKERFSLILESASTNQTSMYLCASSLLPRKNTEAFFGQGTRLTVV.